This T cell receptor (beta chain) stems from a study of monozygotic twins with inflammatory bowel disease (dated by TCRdb to about 2019). With regard to the full study: A total of about 28 monozygotic twin pairs were included in the full study, comprising nine German pairs (four IBD-concordant, five IBD-discordant) and 19 IBD-discordant Danish pairs. Disease-associated traits were sought mainly through comparisons between IBD patients and their genetically identical healthy co-twins within discordant pairs. Each individual had, on average, about 151 000 unique TCRalpha sequences and 181 000 unique TCRbeta sequences available for analysis.

A 2.5 ml peripheral blood sample was drawn into PAXgene tubes per donor and stored at -80°C. Total RNA was isolated from whole blood with the PAXgene blood miRNA kit on an automated QIAcube, without T cell sorting. Peripheral blood from monozygotic twin pairs who were concordant or discordant for inflammatory bowel disease underwent deep TCRalpha and TCRbeta repertoire profiling using unique molecular barcoding. Smoking habits were recorded for all twin pairs, and individuals were classified as current, former or never smokers. In regard to this clonotype: Its antigen is still unknown.

The CDR3, cysteine through phenylalanine, is 17 amino acids long. The nucleotide record is missing. The germline V gene (reference sequence) yields MNHEY for CDR1 and SMNVEV for CDR2. Paper-wide results and their limitations: IBD patients had lower TCRbeta repertoire diversity, measured by the inverse Simpson index, than their healthy co-twins. Repertoire similarity did not differ between concordant and discordant twins, which could be due to limited statistical power. Different T cell subtypes could not be distinguished in the analysis. Compared with healthy twins, IBD patients shared fewer clonotypes with other individuals, and the difference was most pronounced in patients with signs of disease activity. Because patients were on differing immunosuppressive treatments, the repertoires may have picked up extra background noise and inter-individual variability. The results gave no support for a single strong signal or clonotype linked to IBD.

Library preparation used 5' RACE. The input for every TCR library was roughly 3,200 ng of total RNA. For each sample, cDNA synthesis with SMARTScribe reverse transcriptase was split into eight separate reactions. During cDNA synthesis, unique molecular identifiers containing a 6-nucleotide sample barcode were introduced by template switching. Amplification of TCRalpha and TCRbeta cDNA involved two nested PCRs of 16 and 9 cycles, and each PCR was followed by bead purification. Before amplification, the cDNA was treated with uracil DNA-glycosylase and purified using the QIAquick PCR purification kit. The second PCR was the step at which Illumina TruSeq-compatible adapters and sample-specific barcodes were added. Library quality and concentration were checked on TapeStation and Qubit, and libraries were pooled at about 5 ng each. Pooled libraries were sequenced on an Illumina HiSeq2500 single-index Rapid Run with 2 x 100 bp reads and custom sequencing primers. Per the original workflow: MiGEC version 1.2.6 was used for UMI-based consensus assembly, which corrected PCR and sequencing errors. MiXCR version 2.1.1 was used for V(D)J alignment, clonotype assembly and CDR3 extraction. Normalisation of gene usage, clonotype sharing and MAIT/NKT TCR abundance was achieved by analysing the top 1000, 10 000 and 20 000 clonotypes per sample. After downsampling to 27 000 UMIs, diversity was calculated as the inverse Simpson index using the vegan R package. Paired Mann-Whitney U tests were applied to discordant twin pairs, and Benjamini-Hochberg correction was used for multiple testing. TCRdb reprocessed the reads and assigns one entry to each CDR3 protein sequence, leaving out DNA. These V and J calls derive from TCRdb rather than the authors' analysis. This sample's listing comprises about 300,000 distinct CDR3 sequences. Of the sample, over 5% is held by the ten largest clones.

The chain is made from TRBV27 and TRBJ2-3; lacking DNA, the TRBD2 call made by TCRdb goes unchecked. The source is a human donor with ulcerative colitis or Crohn's disease, or a healthy co-twin of an affected twin (not recorded which). Material for sequencing was blood. The encoded CDR3 is CASSLGWTSGSTDTQYF.